Presented here are 18 T cell receptor beta chains from one specimen sequenced in a study of blood T cell repertoires in COVID-19. Produced via immunoSEQ multiplex PCR; TCRdb's table is partial and in-frame only. The sample comprises some 200,000 clones, about 88% of which are singletons, and roughly a sixth rests with the top ten. Sequenced material: peripheral blood. The receptors stem from a man over 45 with COVID-19, enrolled during active disease.

In this sample, this clone turned up once. The chain is built from TRBV30 and TRBJ1-2; D is undetermined. Germline-derived CDR1 and CDR2 are GTSNPN and SVGIG (reference sequence). Trimming pared 1 base from V and 0 bases from J, leaving 12 bases between. This CDR3 spans 15 amino acids. The CDR3 DNA follows: TGTGCCTGGAGTGCGAGGGAGATCCCTAACTATGGCTACACCTTC. This gives the protein CAWSAREIPNYGYTF.

V usage is TRBV3-1 (or the pseudogene TRBV3-2) and J usage is TRBJ1-5, with D maybe TRBD1 (5 bases). This CDR3 has 14 amino acids. Between the trimmed V and J ends, which lost 2 bases and 6 bases, there was a span of 11 bases. Germline lookup yields CDR1 LGHDT and CDR2 YNNKEL (reference sequence). CDR3 amino acids: CASSQQGSSQPQHF. For the CDR3, the DNA is TGTGCCAGCAGCCAACAGGGTAGTAGTCAGCCCCAGCATTTT.

This chain uses TRBV5-4 with TRBJ1-1; the match to TRBD1 covers 7 bases. The germline gives CDR1 SGHNT, CDR2 YYREEE (reference sequence). This CDR3 comprises 14 residues. V gave up 0 bases and J gave up 7 bases; unmatched junction bases: 6. The DNA for the CDR3 is TGTGCCAGCAGCTTGGTGCAGGGGGTAGATGAAGCTTTCTTT. Protein product: CASSLVQGVDEAFF. The entire variable domain, with the rest obtained from reference TRBV5-4 and TRBJ1-1, is as follows: ETGVTQSPTHLIKTRGQQVTLRCSSQSGHNTVSWYQQALGQGPQFIFQYYREEENGRGNFPPRFSGLQFPNYSSELNVNALELDDSALYLCASSLVQGVDEAFFGQGTRLTVV.

The chain uses TRBV11-3 and TRBJ2-1; 11 bases map to TRBD2. Germline CDR1 and CDR2: SGHNT and YENEEA. The CDR3 is 15 amino acids. J lost 7 bases, V lost 3 bases, and 5 bases had no gene match. The CDR3 DNA follows: TGTGCCAGCAGCTTTAGCGGGGGGGTTTGGAATGAGCAGTTCTTC. Translated: CASSFSGGVWNEQFF.

This rearrangement joins TRBV18 to TRBJ2-3; 9 positions agree with TRBD1. Losses at the gene ends were 3 bases for V and 3 bases for J; bases not matched to a gene: 7. The CDR3 contains 16 residues. Germline CDR1 KGHSH, CDR2 LQKENI. CDR3: CASSPDRGGRTDTQYF. The CDR3 bases are TGTGCCAGCTCACCGGACAGGGGAGGGCGGACAGATACGCAGTATTTT.

The chain is built from TRBV9 and TRBJ2-6; no firm D call. This CDR3 has 16 amino acids. In germline, CDR1 is SGDLS, CDR2 YYNGEE. V lost 3 bases, J lost 0 bases, and 10 bases lay in between. CDR3 bases: TGTGCCAGCAGCGCCCTTACGAGCTCTGGGGCCAACGTCCTGACTTTC. This codes for CASSALTSSGANVLTF.

The V gene is TRBV4-3, the J gene TRBJ2-3; TRBD2 aligns across 8 bases. The CDR3 runs to 16 residues. Germline CDR1 reads LGHNA; CDR2 reads YSLEER. The V and J ends lost 4 bases and 0 bases, in that order; junction bases with no gene match: 6. CDR3 sequence reads: CASSRNSGASTDTQYF. CDR3 bases: TGCGCCAGCAGCCGGAATAGCGGGGCTAGCACAGATACGCAGTATTTT.

The chain employs TRBV5-4 and TRBJ1-2; tentatively, D is TRBD1 (6 bases). The CDR3 consists of 14 residues. Germline-derived CDR1 and CDR2 are SGHNT and YYREEE (reference sequence). Trimming pared 0 bases from V and 1 base from J, leaving 7 bases between. This CDR3 is CASSLDRDNYGYTF. In nucleotides, the CDR3 is TGTGCCAGCAGCTTGGACAGGGATAACTATGGCTACACCTTC.

The V call is TRBV15, the J call TRBJ2-1; 9 positions match TRBD2. Germline CDR1 is LNHNV and CDR2 is YYDKDF (reference sequence). CDR3 length: 16 residues. V shed 0 bases, J shed 3 bases, and the junction held 3 bases outside the gene matches. This CDR3 is CATSRDSSGNYNEQFF. The CDR3 DNA sequence: TGTGCCACCAGCAGAGATTCTAGCGGGAACTACAATGAGCAGTTCTTC. The full variable domain, completed using reference TRBV15 and TRBJ2-1, is DAMVIQNPRYQVTQFGKPVTLSCSQTLNHNVMYWYQQKSSQAPKLLFHYYDKDFNNEADTPDNFQSRRPNTSFCFLDIRSPGLGDTAMYLCATSRDSSGNYNEQFFGPGTRLTVL.

J is TRBJ1-6 and V is TRBV27; 8 nucleotides agree with TRBD1. The CDR3 runs 16 residues. The V gene end was trimmed by 5 bases and the J gene end by 9 bases; junction bases not matched to a gene: 12. Germline values: CDR1 MNHEY, CDR2 SMNVEV (reference sequence). This CDR3 is CASSRLIDRGFSPLHF. In DNA, the CDR3 is TGTGCCAGCAGTAGATTAATTGACAGGGGATTTTCACCCCTCCACTTT.

V gene TRBV6-2 or TRBV6-3 combines with J gene TRBJ1-1; D remains unclear. Germline V CDR1 and CDR2: MNHEY, SVGEGT. The V gene lost 5 bases and the J gene lost 1 base, with 8 bases spanning the gap. The CDR3 is 13 residues long. The CDR3 DNA is TGTGCCAGCAGTAACAATGAGAACACTGAAGCTTTCTTT. It is translated as CASSNNENTEAFF.

The V and J genes are TRBV27 and TRBJ2-7; 9 nucleotides match TRBD1. Per the germline V gene, CDR1 is MNHEY and CDR2 is SMNVEV (reference sequence). J was trimmed by 1 base and V by 4 bases; bases with no gene match: 8. The CDR3 contains 16 residues. CDR3: CASSSPGTGRSYEQYF. In DNA, the CDR3 is TGTGCCAGCAGTTCCCCCGGGACAGGGAGGTCCTACGAGCAGTACTTC.

The chain carries TRBV18 and TRBJ2-7, with TRBD1 as a possible D gene (5 bases). Germline loops: CDR1 KGHSH, CDR2 LQKENI. The CDR3 covers 16 residues. Trimming took 3 bases from V and 3 from J, leaving 18 bases between them. CDR3 sequence: CASSPQGRALDYEQYF. The CDR3 nucleotides read TGTGCCAGCTCACCCCAGGGAAGGGCCCTAGACTACGAGCAGTACTTC.

This clone was picked up one time. This chain joins TRBV11-2 and TRBJ1-5; TRBD1 matches at 8 bases. Per germline, CDR1 SGHAT and CDR2 FQNNGV. V lost 1 base and J lost 8; bases outside the gene matches: 7. CDR3 length equals 15 residues. CDR3 protein: CASSLGGQAREPQHF. CDR3 DNA sequence: TGTGCCAGCAGCTTAGGGGGACAGGCGCGTGAGCCCCAGCATTTT.

The CDR3 protein is CASSFTGDETQYF. CDR3 in DNA: TGTGCCAGCAGCTTTACAGGGGATGAGACCCAGTACTTC. The V and J genes are TRBV7-6 and TRBJ2-5; 7 nucleotides match TRBD1. Trimming removed 3 bases from V and 5 bases from J; junction bases left unmatched: 3. CDR1 SGHVS and CDR2 FNYEAQ come from the germline V gene. The CDR3 sequence is 13 residues long.

This clone was seen once. The chain is built from TRBV19 and TRBJ2-1, with D maybe TRBD1 (7 bases). The CDR3 has 16 residues. Germline V CDR1 and CDR2: LNHDA, SQIVND (reference sequence). The V end was cut by 1 base, the J end by 5 bases, with 15 bases between. CDR3 residues: CASSIGSRRGHNEQFF. CDR3 nucleotide sequence: TGTGCCAGTAGTATAGGATCACGGAGGGGGCACAATGAGCAGTTCTTC.

J is TRBJ1-2 and V is TRBV3-1 (or the pseudogene TRBV3-2); D call uncertain. This CDR3 region has 13 residues. Trimming removed 2 bases from V and 4 bases from J, with 8 bases in between. Per the germline V gene, CDR1 is LGHDT and CDR2 is YNNKEL (reference sequence). The CDR3: CASSQPNSYGYTF. DNA for the CDR3: TGTGCCAGCAGCCAACCGAACAGCTATGGCTACACCTTC.

The chain links TRBV29-1 to TRBJ1-1, with TRBD1 identical over 10 bases. The germline gives CDR1 SQVTM, CDR2 ANQGSEA. CDR3 size: 13 residues. The V segment lost 6 bases and the J segment 8 bases; nucleotides outside the gene matches: 9. Here the CDR3 reads CSVAGQGVPEAFF. CDR3 DNA sequence: TGCAGCGTGGCCGGACAGGGGGTTCCGGAAGCTTTCTTT.